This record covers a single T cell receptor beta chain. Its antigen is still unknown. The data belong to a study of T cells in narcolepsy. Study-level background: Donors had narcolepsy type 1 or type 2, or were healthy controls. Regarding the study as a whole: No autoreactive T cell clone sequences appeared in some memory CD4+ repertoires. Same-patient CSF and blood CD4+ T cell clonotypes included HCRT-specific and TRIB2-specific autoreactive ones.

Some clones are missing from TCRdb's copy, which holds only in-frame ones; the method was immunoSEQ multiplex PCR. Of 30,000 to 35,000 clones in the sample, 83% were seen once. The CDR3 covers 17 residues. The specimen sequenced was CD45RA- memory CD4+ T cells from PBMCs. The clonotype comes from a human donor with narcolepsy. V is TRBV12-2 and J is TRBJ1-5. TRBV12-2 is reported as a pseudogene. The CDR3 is CASRYPQEADSNQPQHF. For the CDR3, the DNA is TGTGCAAGTCGCTATCCACAAGAGGCGGATAGCAATCAGCCCCAGCATTTT.